The 24 T cell receptor beta chains below come from one sample, sequenced in a study of T cell changes during pregnancy in multiple sclerosis. TCRdb keeps only in-frame clones here, not all; method: immunoSEQ multiplex PCR. The sample carries about 51,000 clones, around 93% recorded once. This specimen consisted of peripheral blood, obtained in the second trimester of pregnancy. The receptor source for this set is a female donor with multiple sclerosis, enrolled in a pregnancy study.

V is TRBV29-1 and J is TRBJ2-3, with 9 bases fitting TRBD2. Germline assignment: CDR1 SQVTM and CDR2 ANQGSEA. The V gene end was trimmed by 6 bases and the J gene end by 0 bases; junction bases not matched to a gene: 7. The CDR3 has 15 amino acids. The CDR3 loop is CSVVPSGTSTDTQYF. The CDR3 nucleotides are TGCAGCGTCGTCCCTAGCGGGACTAGCACAGATACGCAGTATTTT.

The chain carries TRBV14 and TRBJ2-1; TRBD2 agrees at 11 bases. Germline trimming cut 6 bases from V and 13 bases from J; bases unmatched to any gene: 11. Germline values: CDR1 SGHDN, CDR2 FVKESK. This CDR3 has 14 amino acids. The CDR3 DNA reads as TGTGCCAGCAGTAAAAAAGGGACTAGCGGTATCCAGTTCTTC. Translation: CASSKKGTSGIQFF.

The rearrangement uses TRBV27 and TRBJ2-7; D is undetermined. The CDR3 is made up of 11 amino acids. V lost 6 bases and J lost 6, with 9 bases in between. Germline assignment: CDR1 MNHEY and CDR2 SMNVEV (reference sequence). CDR3: CASSYRREQYF. For the CDR3, the DNA is TGTGCCAGCAGCTACCGTCGCGAGCAGTACTTC.

This chain joins TRBV6-5 and TRBJ2-7; D unresolved. V was trimmed by 6 bases and J by 0 bases, leaving 12 bases between them. The CDR3 runs 14 residues. CDR1 and CDR2 from the germline V gene are MNHEY and SVGAGI. The CDR3 reads CASSPSRSSYEQYF. The CDR3 bases are TGTGCCAGCAGCCCAAGCCGAAGCTCCTACGAGCAGTACTTC.

This sequence joins TRBV9 and TRBJ2-4; weak D call: TRBD2 (6 bases). Germline CDR1 and CDR2: SGDLS and YYNGEE. This CDR3 is built from 14 residues. V was cut by 3 bases and J by 1 base, with 8 bases left in between. The CDR3 nucleotides are TGTGCCAGCAGCGAGGCGGGGGCCAAAAACATTCAGTACTTC. Translating it yields CASSEAGAKNIQYF.

The V call is TRBV25-1, the J call TRBJ2-7, with D possibly being TRBD2 (5 bases). The CDR3 runs 15 residues. The V end lost 4 bases, the J end lost 5 bases, and 18 bases lay between the germline ends. Germline V gene lookup returns CDR1 MGHDK and CDR2 SYGVNS. CDR3 nucleotide sequence: TGTGCCAGCAGTGGGAGGTTGGATACCCTTGACGAGCAGTACTTC. As protein: CASSGRLDTLDEQYF.

This chain connects TRBV18 to TRBJ2-2, with D hard to call. The CDR3 runs to 15 residues. Trimming took 5 bases from V and 1 from J, leaving 11 bases between them. Germline V gene data show CDR1 as KGHSH and CDR2 as LQKENI. The CDR3, as DNA: TGTGCCAGCTCATCACAGAGAGTGAACACCGGGGAGCTGTTTTTT. Translation gives CASSSQRVNTGELFF.

V gene TRBV29-1 combines with J gene TRBJ2-1, with D hard to call. Between the trimmed V and J ends, which lost 4 bases and 0 bases, there was a span of 7 bases. Per the germline V gene, CDR1 is SQVTM and CDR2 is ANQGSEA. This CDR3 spans 13 amino acids. CDR3 region: CSVALSSYNEQFF. Here the CDR3 DNA reads TGCAGCGTTGCCTTGAGCTCCTACAATGAGCAGTTCTTC.

This clone showed up just once. The gene calls are TRBV9 and TRBJ2-7; no reliable D call. CDR3 length equals 15 residues. Germline V gene lookup returns CDR1 SGDLS and CDR2 YYNGEE. V lost 1 base, J lost 2 bases, and 13 bases lay in between. The CDR3 DNA follows: TGTGCCAGCAGCGTATCCGGCGGAGCCACCTACGAGCAGTACTTC. Its protein is CASSVSGGATYEQYF. Full variable domain (outside the CDR3, taken from reference TRBV9 and TRBJ2-7): DSGVTQTPKHLITATGQRVTLRCSPRSGDLSVYWYQQSLDQGLQFLIQYYNGEERAKGNILERFSAQQFPDLHSELNLSSLELGDSALYFCASSVSGGATYEQYFGPGTRLTVT.

CDR3 residues: CASSLDTWTGRDEQYF. The CDR3, as DNA: TGTGCCAGCAGCTTAGATACATGGACAGGGAGAGACGAGCAGTACTTC. This chain connects TRBV7-8 to TRBJ2-7; 8 bases map to TRBD1. Per germline, CDR1 SGHVS and CDR2 FQNEAQ. The CDR3 is 16 residues long. The J segment lost 5 bases and the V segment lost 1 base, leaving 10 bases of the junction unmatched.

The chain links TRBV27 to TRBJ2-3, with D perhaps TRBD2 (7 bases). The CDR3 length is 15 residues. The V end lost 1 base, the J end lost 1 base, and 9 bases lay between the germline ends. Germline V CDR1 and CDR2: MNHEY, SMNVEV (reference sequence). CDR3 region: CASSLWGGRTDTQYF. CDR3 sequence (DNA): TGTGCCAGCAGTTTATGGGGGGGCCGCACAGATACGCAGTATTTT.

Remarks on this clone: This specimen includes other DNA sequences encoding the same CDR3. The chain employs TRBV11-3 and TRBJ1-3; a possible D gene is TRBD1 (6 bases). V shed 5 bases and J shed 2 bases, with 13 bases lying between them. From germline, CDR1 is SGHNT and CDR2 YENEEA. This CDR3 region has 15 residues. The CDR3 sequence is CASSPGQGPGNTIYF. DNA for the CDR3: TGTGCCAGCAGCCCTGGGCAGGGGCCTGGAAACACCATATATTTT.

This clone was found once. The rearrangement uses TRBV28 and TRBJ2-2; 12 nucleotides align to TRBD2. The germline gives CDR1 MDHEN, CDR2 SYDVKM. The J segment lost 5 bases and the V segment lost 6 bases, leaving 4 bases of the junction unmatched. This CDR3 is built from 15 residues. The CDR3: CASRVLAGGTGELFF. CDR3 DNA: TGTGCCAGCAGAGTTCTAGCGGGAGGGACCGGGGAGCTGTTTTTT. The full variable domain, rest sourced from reference TRBV28 and TRBJ2-2, is DVKVTQSSRYLVKRTGEKVFLECVQDMDHENMFWYRQDPGLGLRLIYFSYDVKMKEKGDIPEGYSVSREKKERFSLILESASTNQTSMYLCASRVLAGGTGELFFGEGSRLTVL.

The chain uses TRBV6-4 and TRBJ2-3; 9 nucleotides match TRBD2. V lost 0 bases, J lost 5 bases, and 6 bases stayed unmatched. The CDR3 is 16 amino acids. The V gene's germline CDR1 is MRHNA and CDR2 SNTAGT. CDR3 amino acids: CASSDSWTSDVDTQYF. In DNA, the CDR3 is TGTGCCAGCAGTGACTCCTGGACTAGCGATGTAGATACGCAGTATTTT.

The chain recombines TRBV19 with TRBJ2-1; 8 bases align to TRBD1. Germline CDR1 LNHDA, CDR2 SQIVND (reference sequence). The CDR3 runs to 17 residues. With 7 bases clipped from V and 5 bases from J, the junction kept 16 bases outside the gene matches. CDR3 sequence: CASIKTTGVNSHNEQFF. DNA for the CDR3: TGTGCCAGTATCAAGACGACAGGGGTAAATTCTCACAATGAGCAGTTCTTC.

The rearrangement links TRBV4-1 to TRBJ1-1; no reliable D call. Between the trimmed V and J ends, which lost 1 base and 3 bases, there was a span of 15 bases. CDR1 is MGHRA, CDR2 YSYEKL, per germline. The CDR3 has 16 amino acids. The CDR3 nucleotides read TGCGCCAGCAGCCAAGCTCCGGGGAGTTCGGACACTGAAGCTTTCTTT. Encoded protein: CASSQAPGSSDTEAFF.

This clone was seen a single time. The V and J genes are TRBV6-6 and TRBJ1-1; D is unclear. V shed 0 bases and J shed 1 base, with 9 bases lying between them. CDR3 length equals 15 residues. Germline lookup yields CDR1 MNHNY and CDR2 SVGAGI (reference sequence). CDR3 in DNA: TGTGCCAGCAGTTACTCGATGTCCAGGAACACTGAAGCTTTCTTT. This encodes CASSYSMSRNTEAFF.

This sequence joins TRBV10-3 and TRBJ2-3; 7 bases are a match to TRBD1. This CDR3 has 14 residues. Trimming at V came to 9 bases and at J to 0 bases, leaving 6 bases not matched to a gene. Per the germline V gene, CDR1 is ENHRY and CDR2 is SYGVKD. CDR3 sequence (DNA): TGTGCCATTACCCGGGACAGTAGCACAGATACGCAGTATTTT. The encoded protein is CAITRDSSTDTQYF.

The chain employs TRBV15 and TRBJ2-1, with 13 positions matching TRBD2. The junction had 8 bases not matched to a gene; V was cut back by 5 bases and J by 4 bases. CDR1 and CDR2 from the germline V gene are LNHNV and YYDKDF (reference sequence). There are 17 residues in the CDR3. CDR3 DNA sequence: TGTGCCACCAGCCCCCGGACTAGCGGGAGATATTACAATGAGCAGTTCTTC. Translating gives CATSPRTSGRYYNEQFF.

This chain uses TRBV19 with TRBJ2-3, with a tentative D call TRBD2 (6 bases). The CDR3 loop spans 14 amino acids. V dropped 3 bases and J dropped 4 bases, with 11 bases sitting between them. The germline V gene encodes CDR1 LNHDA and CDR2 SQIVND (reference sequence). The CDR3 nucleotides are TGTGCCAGTAGTATCGGCCCGGGGGCAGATACGCAGTATTTT. Translated: CASSIGPGADTQYF.

The sample holds one count of this clone. This chain links TRBV19 with TRBJ1-1, with D perhaps TRBD1 (6 bases). The germline V gene has CDR1 LNHDA and CDR2 SQIVND (reference sequence). The CDR3 runs to 15 residues. V lost 9 bases and J lost 3, with 20 bases in between. The CDR3 loop reads CASRLFQGRDTEAFF. The DNA of the CDR3 is TGTGCCAGCCGTCTATTCCAGGGGCGGGACACTGAAGCTTTCTTT. The full variable domain, completed using reference TRBV19 and TRBJ1-1, is DGGITQSPKYLFRKEGQNVTLSCEQNLNHDAMYWYRQDPGQGLRLIYYSQIVNDFQKGDIAEGYSVSREKKESFPLTVTSAQKNPTAFYLCASRLFQGRDTEAFFGQGTRLTVV.

This clone was recorded once. The chain joins TRBV7-9 to TRBJ1-3; no clear D gene. The CDR3 contains 13 residues. V was shortened by 0 bases and J by 4 bases, with 4 bases between the two germline ends. Germline V gives CDR1 SEHNR, CDR2 FQNEAQ (reference sequence). CDR3 sequence: CASSLAQGNTIYF. CDR3 coding DNA: TGTGCCAGCAGCTTAGCTCAGGGAAACACCATATATTTT.

Here the CDR3 DNA reads TGTGCCAGCAGCTTTAGCGGAGGGACCGGGGAGCTGTTTTTT. This encodes CASSFSGGTGELFF. The chain combines TRBV4-2 with TRBJ2-2; perhaps TRBD2 as D (6 bases). CDR3 length equals 14 residues. Germline CDR1 LGHNA, CDR2 YNFKEQ. V lost 5 bases to trimming and J lost 5 bases, with 12 bases between them.

This sequence joins TRBV6-6 and TRBJ2-5; tentatively, D is TRBD2 (7 bases). Germline CDR1 is MNHNY and CDR2 is SVGAGI (reference sequence). Trimming shortened V by 9 bases and J by 7 bases, and 18 bases separated the two germline ends. The CDR3 is 13 residues long. The CDR3 DNA sequence: TGTGCCAGTCGGGAGGCGGGGGCGGGGACCCAGTACTTC. Translation gives CASREAGAGTQYF.